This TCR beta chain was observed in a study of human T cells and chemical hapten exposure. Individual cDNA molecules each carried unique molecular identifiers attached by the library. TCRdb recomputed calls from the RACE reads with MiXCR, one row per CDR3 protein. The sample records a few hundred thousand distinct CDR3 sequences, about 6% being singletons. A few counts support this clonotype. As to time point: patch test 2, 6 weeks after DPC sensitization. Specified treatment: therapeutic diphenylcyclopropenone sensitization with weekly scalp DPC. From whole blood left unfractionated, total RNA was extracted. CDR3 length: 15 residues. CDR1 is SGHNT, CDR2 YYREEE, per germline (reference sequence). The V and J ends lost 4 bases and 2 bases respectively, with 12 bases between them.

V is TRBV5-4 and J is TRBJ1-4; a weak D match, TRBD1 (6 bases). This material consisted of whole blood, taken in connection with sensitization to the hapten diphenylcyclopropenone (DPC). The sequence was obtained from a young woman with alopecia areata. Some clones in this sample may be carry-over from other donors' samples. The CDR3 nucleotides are TGTGCCAGCAGCCGATCCCAGGGGACTAATGAAAAACTGTTTTTT. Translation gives CASSRSQGTNEKLFF.